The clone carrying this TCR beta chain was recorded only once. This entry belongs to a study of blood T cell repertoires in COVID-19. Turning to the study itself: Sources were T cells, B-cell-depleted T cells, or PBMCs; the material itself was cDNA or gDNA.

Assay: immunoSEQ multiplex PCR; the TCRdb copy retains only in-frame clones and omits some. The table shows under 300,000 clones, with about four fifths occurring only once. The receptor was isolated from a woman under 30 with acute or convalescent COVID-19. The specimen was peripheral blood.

The CDR3 here is CASSVEHPSYNEQFF. The CDR3 bases are TGTGCCAGCAGTGTCGAACACCCCTCCTACAATGAGCAGTTCTTC. The chain employs TRBV2 and TRBJ2-1; D is unclear. This CDR3 contains 15 residues. Trimming stripped 4 bases from V and 0 bases from J, with 10 bases between. Germline assignment: CDR1 SNHLY and CDR2 FYNNEI.